This T cell receptor beta chain emerged from a study of T cells after yellow fever vaccination. Study findings and constraints: The booster saw the reappearance of most primary-vaccination clones (roughly 96% CD4, 70% to 90% CD8). Overall, a small share of clonotypes was seen in both CD4 and CD8 compartments.

As TCR cDNA was made by 5'RACE template switching, a universal primer site and UMIs were added. Via MiXCR, TCRdb re-called the 5' RACE reads, giving one row per CDR3 protein. The table lists 250,000 or so distinct CDR3 sequences, less than 9% of them singletons. This clonotype showed up just a few times. Its target is unknown. The CDR3 spans 15 residues. V was trimmed by 2 bases and J by 12 bases, leaving 20 bases between them. CDR1 and CDR2 from the germline V gene are KGHSY and FQNENV. The rearrangement joins TRBV16 to TRBJ2-1, with D unclear. The clonotype comes from a man between 25 and 39 years old who received the YFV17D yellow fever vaccine. The source material was CD4+ T cells sorted from PBMCs, sampled 15 days after the yellow fever booster vaccination. Here the CDR3 DNA reads TGTGCCAGCAGCCAAACATGGCAGTACAATGAGAGGCAGTTCTTC. Its protein is CASSQTWQYNERQFF.